This entry lists 32 T cell receptor beta chains sequenced from one sample in a study of regulatory T cells in long-lasting Graves disease. Through Arm-PCR of CDR3 regions and iRepertoire HTBI primers, TCR beta libraries were built. Each CDR3 protein gets one entry after TCRdb re-called the multiplex PCR reads with MiXCR. The table has hundreds of thousands of distinct CDR3 sequences, about a fifth seen once. As to time point: persistent/refractory GD, antithyroid drugs over 5 years with positive TRAb. Extracted RNA from PBMCs served as the source of the TCR library. This specimen was peripheral blood mononuclear cells (PBMCs), taken when the disease was refractory, from a patient treated with antithyroid drugs. The receptors derive from a female donor with Graves disease.

J is TRBJ2-2 and V is TRBV10-3, with a weak D call TRBD1 (6 bases). Deletions cut 7 bases from V and 0 bases from J, with 15 bases between. This CDR3 contains 16 residues. The germline V gene has CDR1 ENHRY and CDR2 SYGVKD. The CDR3 loop reads CAIKDTGQTNTGELFF. In nucleotides, the CDR3 is TGTGCCATCAAGGACACTGGACAGACGAACACCGGGGAGCTGTTTTTT.

This clonotype occurred many times. J is TRBJ2-7 and V is TRBV7-2; D is unresolved. V was clipped by 1 base and J by 2 bases, with 6 bases between them. Germline loops: CDR1 SGHTA, CDR2 FQGNSA. This CDR3 region has 13 residues. DNA of the CDR3: TGTGCCAGCAGCTTAGGGTGGGCCTACGAGCAGTACTTC. Residues: CASSLGWAYEQYF. Full variable domain (outside the CDR3, taken from reference TRBV7-2 and TRBJ2-7): GAGVSQSPSNKVTEKGKDVELRCDPISGHTALYWYRQSLGQGLEFLIYFQGNSAPDKSGLPSDRFSAERTGGSVSTLTIQRTQQEDSAVYLCASSLGWAYEQYFGPGTRLTVT.

CDR3 sequence: CAWSRGFDTEAFF. The CDR3 region has the DNA TGTGCCTGGTCTAGGGGGTTTGACACTGAAGCTTTCTTT. The rearrangement joins TRBV30 to TRBJ1-1; a possible D gene is TRBD1 (6 bases). Germline V gene sequence: CDR1 GTSNPN, CDR2 SVGIG (reference sequence). The germline V and J ends were trimmed by 5 bases and 3 bases, with 13 bases remaining between them. The CDR3 sequence is 13 residues long.

This clonotype was detected many times. This chain links TRBV28 with TRBJ2-5; D remains unclear. Germline V lookup: CDR1 MDHEN, CDR2 SYDVKM. Trimming shortened V by 6 bases and J by 7 bases, and 9 bases separated the two germline ends. The CDR3 has 11 amino acids. The CDR3 DNA is TGTGCCAGCAGCACCCTTTGGACCCAGTACTTC. It codes for CASSTLWTQYF.

There are many counts of this clonotype. The chain is built from TRBV2 and TRBJ2-7; maybe TRBD2 (5 bases). The V end was cut by 2 bases, the J end by 2 bases, with 22 bases between. This CDR3 contains 18 residues. CDR1 is SNHLY, CDR2 FYNNEI, per germline. CDR3 DNA sequence: TGTGCCAGCAGTGAATCTTCGTGGGATAGACTAAGGCCCTACGAGCAGTACTTC. As protein: CASSESSWDRLRPYEQYF.

The J gene is TRBJ1-5, the V gene TRBV6-2 or TRBV6-3; unclear D gene. CDR3 length equals 14 residues. CDR1 is MNHEY, CDR2 SVGEGT, per germline. The ends were cut back, 2 bases at V and 2 bases at J, with 7 bases in the middle. Written as DNA, the CDR3 is TGTGCCAGCAGTTACGGGTATGGCAATCAGCCCCAGCATTTT. Translating gives CASSYGYGNQPQHF.

This clonotype was seen many times. The chain combines TRBV13 with TRBJ2-5; no clear D gene. Germline-derived CDR1 and CDR2 are PRHDT and FYEKMQ (reference sequence). Trimming removed 5 bases at V and 1 base at J, with 20 bases between. The CDR3 sequence is 17 residues long. Here the CDR3 reads CASSRFNVRRPQETQYF. The CDR3 DNA is TGTGCCAGCAGCCGGTTTAATGTCCGACGGCCCCAAGAGACCCAGTACTTC.

This clonotype was seen repeatedly, ten times or more. The chain uses TRBV2 and TRBJ2-5, with a possible D match to TRBD2 (6 bases). The CDR3 is made up of 14 amino acids. Trimming removed 7 bases from V and 7 bases from J, with 19 bases in between. Germline V gene lookup returns CDR1 SNHLY and CDR2 FYNNEI. CDR3 sequence: CASTSGTAEGTQYF. The CDR3 coding sequence is TGTGCCAGCACGTCCGGGACTGCTGAGGGGACCCAGTACTTC.

This clonotype came up many times. The rearrangement joins TRBV28 to TRBJ2-5; TRBD2 is a possible D gene (5 bases). Trimming cost V 3 bases and J 5 bases, with 19 bases left between them. The germline gives CDR1 MDHEN, CDR2 SYDVKM. The CDR3 consists of 16 residues. The CDR3 spells CASSFAGSLSSETQYF. The CDR3 DNA sequence: TGTGCCAGCAGTTTCGCGGGCTCCCTTTCCTCGGAGACCCAGTACTTC. Supplemented by reference TRBV28 and TRBJ2-5, the full variable domain reads DVKVTQSSRYLVKRTGEKVFLECVQDMDHENMFWYRQDPGLGLRLIYFSYDVKMKEKGDIPEGYSVSREKKERFSLILESASTNQTSMYLCASSFAGSLSSETQYFGPGTRLLVL.

The genes are TRBV7-2 and TRBJ1-1; 7 bases agree with TRBD1. CDR3 size: 15 residues. Germline-derived CDR1 and CDR2 are SGHTA and FQGNSA. With V trimmed by 3 bases and J by 2 bases, 6 bases remained unmatched. The CDR3, as DNA: TGTGCCAGCAGCTTTGGACAGGAAAGTAACACTGAAGCTTTCTTT. Amino acid sequence: CASSFGQESNTEAFF.

This clonotype was seen at least ten times. The rearrangement uses TRBV27 and TRBJ2-5; perhaps D is TRBD1 or TRBD2 (5 bases each). The V end lost 5 bases, the J end lost 3 bases, and 19 bases lay between the germline ends. Germline V CDR1 and CDR2: MNHEY, SMNVEV (reference sequence). The CDR3 has 16 amino acids. CDR3: CASSPLALRGKETQYF. As DNA, the CDR3 is TGTGCCAGCAGTCCCCTGGCCCTGAGGGGAAAAGAGACCCAGTACTTC.

Only a few counts were recorded for this clonotype. This chain connects TRBV19 to TRBJ2-5; TRBD2 agrees at 7 bases. Germline V CDR1 and CDR2: LNHDA, SQIVND (reference sequence). After removal of 6 bases from V and 3 bases from J, the junction contained 7 bases not matched to a gene. The length of the CDR3 is 14 residues. The chain's CDR3 is CASRSLSGEETQYF. Here the CDR3 DNA reads TGTGCCAGTAGGAGTCTGAGCGGGGAAGAGACCCAGTACTTC. The whole variable domain, remainder taken from reference TRBV19 and TRBJ2-5, is DGGITQSPKYLFRKEGQNVTLSCEQNLNHDAMYWYRQDPGQGLRLIYYSQIVNDFQKGDIAEGYSVSREKKESFPLTVTSAQKNPTAFYLCASRSLSGEETQYFGPGTRLLVL.

The chain links TRBV12-3 or TRBV12-4 to TRBJ2-2; 12 bases are a match to TRBD2. The CDR3 is 15 residues long. The V and J ends lost 6 bases and 3 bases, in that order; junction bases with no gene match: 2. CDR3 nucleotides: TGTGCCAGCAGGGGGACTAGCGGGCACACCGGGGAGCTGTTTTTT. Residues: CASRGTSGHTGELFF.

This clonotype was observed a handful of times. This chain uses TRBV7-8 with TRBJ1-2; possible D gene TRBD1, 6 bases. CDR3 length: 15 residues. Trimming took off 2 bases at V and 0 bases at J, with 10 bases between the two ends. CDR1 and CDR2 from the germline V gene are SGHVS and FQNEAQ. The CDR3 region has the DNA TGTGCCAGCAGCTTACCTACAGGGACTAACTATGGCTACACCTTC. It specifies CASSLPTGTNYGYTF.

This clonotype was observed many times. The gene calls are TRBV30 and TRBJ2-7; D gene uncertain. Trimming took off 8 bases at V and 1 base at J, with 9 bases between the two ends. The germline V gene has CDR1 GTSNPN and CDR2 SVGIG (reference sequence). The CDR3 runs 11 residues. The CDR3: CAGIESYEQYF. CDR3 nucleotides: TGTGCCGGAATAGAGTCCTACGAGCAGTACTTC.

At least ten counts were recorded for this clonotype. This chain links TRBV7-3 with TRBJ2-7; 13 nucleotides line up with TRBD2. The V gene end was trimmed by 4 bases and the J gene end by 5 bases; junction bases not matched to a gene: 2. The V gene's germline CDR1 is SGHTA and CDR2 FQGTGA. This CDR3 region has 14 residues. DNA for the CDR3: TGTGCCAGCAGCTCTGGACTAGCGGGAGACGAGCAGTACTTC. It is translated as CASSSGLAGDEQYF.

This clonotype appeared many times. The chain employs TRBV12-3 or TRBV12-4 and TRBJ1-1; D perhaps matches TRBD1 (5 bases). CDR3 length: 17 residues. Trimming removed 1 base at V and 7 bases at J, with 22 bases between. The CDR3 DNA reads as TGTGCCAGCAGTTTAGGCTTGGGGGATGGTGCTATGGGTGAAGCTTTCTTT. Translating gives CASSLGLGDGAMGEAFF.

This clonotype was counted ten times or more. One junction end disagrees with the germline gene, perhaps due to a read error. The chain employs TRBV27 and TRBJ1-1; D gene ambiguous. The CDR3 spans 11 residues. From germline, CDR1 is MNHEY and CDR2 SMNVEV (reference sequence). The DNA for the CDR3 is TGTGCCAGTTTGCATAAAACTGAGGCTTTCTTT. This sequence encodes CASLHKTEAFF.

The V and J genes are TRBV28 and TRBJ2-1, with 7 bases fitting TRBD2. Trimming at V came to 7 bases and at J to 8 bases, leaving 14 bases not matched to a gene. The CDR3 is 15 residues long. From germline, CDR1 is MDHEN and CDR2 SYDVKM. The CDR3 DNA follows: TGTGCCAGCAACGGTCTAGGGGCGGGAGACTATGAGCAGTTCTTC. It is translated as CASNGLGAGDYEQFF.

This clonotype has more than one count but fewer than ten. This may arise from a read error, as a much more abundant clone is one base away. V is TRBV7-2 and J is TRBJ2-7; D is unresolved. Germline V CDR1 and CDR2: SGHTA, FQGNSA. The CDR3 length is 14 residues. The CDR3 nucleotides are TGTGCCAGCAGCTCCGGCAGTCGCTCCTACGGGCAGTACTTC. Protein product: CASSSGSRSYGQYF. Based on the CDR3 plus reference TRBV7-2 and TRBJ2-7, the full variable domain is GAGVSQSPSNKVTEKGKDVELRCDPISGHTALYWYRQSLGQGLEFLIYFQGNSAPDKSGLPSDRFSAERTGGSVSTLTIQRTQQEDSAVYLCASSSGSRSYGQYFGPGTRLTVT.

This clonotype was observed many times. The chain couples TRBV28 to TRBJ1-6; 8 bases map to TRBD1. The germline V gene has CDR1 MDHEN and CDR2 SYDVKM. The ends lost 5 bases at V and 8 bases at J; junction bases unmatched: 8. The CDR3 totals 15 residues. The CDR3 protein is CASSLWTGQDSPLHF. The CDR3 DNA sequence: TGTGCCAGCAGTCTCTGGACAGGGCAGGATTCACCCCTCCACTTT.

This clonotype was picked up a small number of times. The chain recombines TRBV20-1 with TRBJ2-1; a weak D match, TRBD2 (5 bases). CDR1 is DFQATT, CDR2 SNEGSKA, per germline (reference sequence). V was pared by 5 bases and J by 5 bases, with 16 bases between. This CDR3 spans 14 amino acids. In DNA form, the CDR3 reads TGCAGTGCTCCCCGTGCGGGCGGAAACAATGAGCAGTTCTTC. This encodes CSAPRAGGNNEQFF.

A few counts support this clonotype. The rearrangement uses TRBV24-1 and TRBJ1-4; the match to TRBD1 covers 7 bases. Per germline, CDR1 KGHDR and CDR2 SFDVKD. The V gene end was trimmed by 9 bases and the J gene end by 0 bases; junction bases not matched to a gene: 12. This CDR3 has 17 residues. CDR3 DNA sequence: TGTGCCACCCCTGACGGGACAGAGGACTCAACTAATGAAAAACTGTTTTTT. Protein sequence: CATPDGTEDSTNEKLFF.

A note on this clonotype: With a much larger clone just one base away, this may be a read error. The V and J genes are TRBV28 and TRBJ2-7, with 7 bases lining up with TRBD2. This CDR3 is built from 17 residues. Germline lookup yields CDR1 MDHEN and CDR2 SYDVKM. J was trimmed by 3 bases and V by 1 base; bases with no gene match: 12. CDR3 in DNA: TGTGCCAGCAGTTTATCCCCAGGGACTGGCGGGAGCTACGAGCAGTACTTC. As protein: CASSLSPGTGGSYEQYF.

A word on this clonotype: A much larger clone lies one base from this, so it may be a read error. The rearrangement links TRBV24-1 to TRBJ1-1; D is unclear. Trimming removed 5 bases from V and 5 bases from J, with 11 bases in between. The CDR3 sequence is 13 residues long. Germline lookup yields CDR1 KGHDR and CDR2 SFDVKD. The CDR3 region is CATSGNTGTEAFF. CDR3 in DNA: TGTGCCACCAGTGGCAACACGGGGACTGAAGCTTTCTTT.

As for this clonotype: A much larger clone differs from this one at a single base, so this may be a read error. This rearrangement joins TRBV30 to TRBJ1-4; D not resolved. The CDR3 spans 13 residues. CDR1 GTSNPN and CDR2 SVGIG come from the germline V gene (reference sequence). The CDR3 spells CARSVLNNEKLFF. CDR3 coding DNA: TGTGCCCGGAGTGTCTTAAATAATGAAAAACTGTTTTTT.

This chain connects TRBV30 to TRBJ2-1; D gene unclear. Germline CDR1 and CDR2: GTSNPN and SVGIG (reference sequence). The CDR3 is made up of 12 amino acids. V dropped 1 base and J dropped 2 bases, with 3 bases sitting between them. The CDR3 DNA reads TGTGCCTGGAGTGGACCCTACAATGAGCAGTTCTTC. The encoded protein is CAWSGPYNEQFF.

In regard to this clonotype: This could be a read error, since a much larger clone is one nucleotide away. The chain carries TRBV12-3 or TRBV12-4 and TRBJ1-6, with D maybe TRBD1 (6 bases). CDR3 size: 14 residues. CDR3 sequence (DNA): TGTGCCAGCGGTTTGAGGGGGTTGAATTCACCCCTCCACTTT. Translating it yields CASGLRGLNSPLHF.

This clonotype came up a few times. The chain uses TRBV4-1 and TRBJ1-5; TRBD1 matches at 8 bases. V dropped 8 bases and J dropped 2; count of bases not matched to a gene: 8. The CDR3 is 15 amino acids. Germline V gene lookup returns CDR1 MGHRA and CDR2 YSYEKL. As DNA, the CDR3 is TGCGCCAGCTCCCCAGTACAGGGGGGCAATCAGCCCCAGCATTTT. Amino acid sequence: CASSPVQGGNQPQHF.

A few counts support this clonotype. The gene calls are TRBV10-2 and TRBJ1-6, with D perhaps TRBD1 (6 bases). V lost 4 bases and J 10 bases, leaving 17 bases between the germline ends. The CDR3 consists of 15 residues. Germline values: CDR1 WSHSY, CDR2 SAAADI. CDR3 residues: CASSVSGTSFSPLHF. The CDR3 nucleotides read TGCGCCAGCAGTGTGTCCGGGACAAGTTTCTCACCCCTCCACTTT.

This clonotype has ten or more counts. The gene calls are TRBV12-3 or TRBV12-4 and TRBJ1-1; tentatively, D is TRBD1 (6 bases). The CDR3 is 11 amino acids. Trimming removed 6 bases at V and 10 bases at J, with 12 bases between. The CDR3 DNA reads as TGTGCCAGCAGGAAAGGGGGGGTAGCTTTCTTT. Translated, it gives CASRKGGVAFF.

The chain carries TRBV27 and TRBJ2-3, with 8 positions matching TRBD2. The CDR3 runs 15 residues. V trimming: 6 bases; J trimming: 2 bases; junction bases outside the gene matches: 7. Germline lookup yields CDR1 MNHEY and CDR2 SMNVEV (reference sequence). The CDR3 coding sequence is TGTGCCAGCAGACCTGCGGGAGGCCCCACAGATACGCAGTATTTT. This sequence encodes CASRPAGGPTDTQYF.